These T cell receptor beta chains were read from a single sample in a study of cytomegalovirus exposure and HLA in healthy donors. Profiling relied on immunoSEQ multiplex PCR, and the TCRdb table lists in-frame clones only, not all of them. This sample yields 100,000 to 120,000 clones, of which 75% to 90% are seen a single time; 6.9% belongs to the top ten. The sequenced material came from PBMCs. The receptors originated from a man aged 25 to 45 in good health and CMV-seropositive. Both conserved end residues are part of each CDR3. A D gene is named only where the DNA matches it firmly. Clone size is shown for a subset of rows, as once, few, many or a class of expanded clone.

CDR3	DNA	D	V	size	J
CAWSWRGATDTQYF	TGTGCCTGGAGTTGGCGGGGGGCCACAGATACGCAGTATTTT	TRBD2	TRBV30	NA	TRBJ2-3
CASSPRGRGNREQYF	TGTGCCAGCTCACCACGCGGCAGGGGGAATCGCGAGCAGTACTTC	TRBD1	TRBV18	NA	TRBJ2-7
CASSFRTGGDGNTIYF	TGTGCCAGCAGCTTCAGGACAGGGGGCGATGGAAACACCATATATTTT	TRBD1	TRBV7-6	NA	TRBJ1-3
CASSPPGSGDYNEQFF	TGTGCCAGCAGCCCGCCGGGTAGCGGGGATTACAATGAGCAGTTCTTC	TRBD2	TRBV7-9	NA	TRBJ2-1
CASSSITSGTGELFF	TGTGCCAGCAGTTCCATTACTAGCGGCACCGGGGAGCTGTTTTTT	TRBD2	TRBV28	NA	TRBJ2-2
CASSLQGSDYGYTF	TGTGCCAGCAGCTTACAGGGCTCGGACTATGGCTACACCTTC	NA	TRBV7-2	NA	TRBJ1-2
CASSQTGGIYEQYF	TGTGCCAGCAGCCAGACAGGGGGCATCTACGAGCAGTACTTC	TRBD1	TRBV5-4	NA	TRBJ2-7
CASSTSTGTYGYTF	TGTGCCAGCAGCACATCTACAGGGACCTATGGCTACACCTTC	NA	TRBV27	NA	TRBJ1-2
CASSQSTGTGATDTQYF	TGTGCCAGCAGCCAATCAACCGGGACAGGGGCCACAGATACGCAGTATTTT	TRBD1	TRBV16	NA	TRBJ2-3
CASGQTSGGAWEQFF	TGTGCCAGCGGACAAACTAGCGGGGGGGCCTGGGAGCAGTTCTTC	TRBD2	TRBV9	NA	TRBJ2-1
CASSLNGPLRQAQFF	TGTGCCAGCAGCTTAAACGGCCCCCTCCGACAGGCCCAGTTCTTC	NA	TRBV11-2	NA	TRBJ2-1
CASSSLLGLVKETQYF	TGTGCCAGCAGTTCCCTCCTGGGACTAGTAAAAGAGACCCAGTACTTC	TRBD2	TRBV28	NA	TRBJ2-5
CASSLVASGNEQFF	TGTGCCAGCAGCCTCGTTGCCTCGGGCAATGAGCAGTTCTTC	NA	TRBV11-2	NA	TRBJ2-1
CASSELGGNTGELFF	TGTGCCAGCAGTGAATTGGGGGGAAACACCGGGGAGCTGTTTTTT	NA	TRBV6-1	NA	TRBJ2-2
CASSQFVDGKLFF	TGTGCCAGCAGTCAATTCGTCGACGGGAAACTGTTTTTT	NA	TRBV7-2	NA	TRBJ1-4
CAISEARAVMNTEAFF	TGTGCCATCAGTGAGGCGCGGGCGGTCATGAACACTGAAGCTTTCTTT	NA	TRBV10-3	NA	TRBJ1-1
CASSEPGLAGYNEQFF	TGTGCCAGCAGTGAACCTGGACTAGCGGGGTACAATGAGCAGTTCTTC	TRBD2	TRBV25-1	NA	TRBJ2-1
CASSRGGLAGSDTQYF	TGTGCCAGCAGCCGGGGGGGACTAGCGGGGTCTGATACGCAGTATTTT	TRBD2	TRBV5-4	few	TRBJ2-3
CASSQGWGTSGGLGDTQYF	TGTGCCAGCAGCCAAGGATGGGGGACTAGCGGGGGGCTGGGAGATACGCAGTATTTT	TRBD2	TRBV4-2	NA	TRBJ2-3
CASSQGYRGRGDTQYF	TGCGCCAGCAGCCAAGGCTACAGGGGGCGCGGAGATACGCAGTATTTT	TRBD1	TRBV4-3	NA	TRBJ2-3
CASSWTGREQYF	TGTGCCAGCAGTTGGACAGGGCGAGAGCAGTACTTC	TRBD1	TRBV27	NA	TRBJ2-7
CASSRGRVYEQYF	TGTGCCAGCAGTAGAGGCAGAGTCTACGAGCAGTACTTC	NA	TRBV28	once	TRBJ2-7
CASSLSLAGVETQYF	TGTGCCAGCAGCTTGAGCCTAGCGGGGGTGGAGACCCAGTACTTC	TRBD2	TRBV5-4	NA	TRBJ2-5
CASSYSRATEAFF	TGTGCCAGCAGTTACTCGAGGGCCACTGAAGCTTTCTTT	NA	TRBV6-5	NA	TRBJ1-1
CASSIGTGHDEQYF	TGCGCCAGCAGCATCGGGACAGGGCATGACGAGCAGTACTTC	TRBD1	TRBV4-1	once	TRBJ2-7
CASRAGTGGSGYTF	TGTGCCAGTAGAGCCGGGACAGGGGGTTCCGGCTACACCTTC	TRBD1	TRBV19	NA	TRBJ1-2
CASSKNIEPQHF	TGTGCCAGCAGCAAAAACATTGAGCCCCAGCATTTT	NA	TRBV7-2	NA	TRBJ1-5
CASSVGQIPSGNTIYF	TGTGCCAGCAGTGTGGGACAGATTCCTTCTGGAAACACCATATATTTT	TRBD1	TRBV2	NA	TRBJ1-3
CASSDRQGWIGEKLFF	TGTGCCAGTAGTGACCGACAGGGCTGGATAGGCGAAAAACTGTTTTTT	TRBD1	TRBV19	NA	TRBJ1-4
CAGRDRGNEQFF	TGTGCCGGCCGGGACAGGGGTAATGAGCAGTTCTTC	TRBD1	TRBV30	once	TRBJ2-1
CASSQGTPGFNEKLFF	TGCGCCAGCAGCCAAGGAACGCCCGGGTTTAATGAAAAACTGTTTTTT	NA	TRBV4-3	NA	TRBJ1-4
CASSLDRAGAQYQETQYF	TGTGCCAGCAGCTTGGATCGAGCGGGGGCCCAGTACCAAGAGACCCAGTACTTC	TRBD2	TRBV5-6	NA	TRBJ2-5
CASSWSSGHNNEQFF	TGTGCCAGCAGTTGGTCGTCGGGACACAACAATGAGCAGTTCTTC	NA	TRBV6-5	NA	TRBJ2-1
CASTLRQGLTYGYTF	TGCGCCAGCACCCTGCGGCAGGGGCTCACCTATGGCTACACCTTC	NA	TRBV4-1	NA	TRBJ1-2
CASSISGRAEQPQHF	TGTGCCAGTAGTATCTCAGGCAGGGCGGAGCAGCCCCAGCATTTT	NA	TRBV19	NA	TRBJ1-5
CASSSRGGNYGYTF	TGTGCCAGCAGCTCTAGGGGAGGGAACTATGGCTACACCTTC	NA	TRBV7-9	NA	TRBJ1-2
CASRGTGNTEAFF	TGTGCCAGCAGGGGGACAGGGAACACTGAAGCTTTCTTT	TRBD1	TRBV6-5	NA	TRBJ1-1
CASSAPGLNTEAFF	TGTGCCAGCAGCGCCCCAGGGTTGAACACTGAAGCTTTCTTT	NA	TRBV7-8	NA	TRBJ1-1
CASSELAGGGSGELFF	TGTGCCAGCAGTGAACTAGCGGGGGGAGGTTCCGGGGAGCTGTTTTTT	TRBD2	TRBV6-1	NA	TRBJ2-2
CASSFSRTGGGYTF	TGTGCCAGCAGCTTCTCGAGGACAGGGGGTGGCTACACCTTC	TRBD1	TRBV5-4	NA	TRBJ1-2
CASRTSGGSNTEAFF	TGTGCCAGTAGAACATCGGGGGGTTCGAACACTGAAGCTTTCTTT	NA	TRBV19	NA	TRBJ1-1